What follows describes a single T cell receptor (beta chain). The CDR3 sequence is 16 residues long. In germline, CDR1 is ENHRY, CDR2 SYGVKD. The V gene end was trimmed by 4 bases and the J gene end by 1 base; junction bases not matched to a gene: 5. The data stem from a study of T cell responses to AZD1222 COVID-19 vaccine. TCRdb's copy holds only in-frame clones and misses some; the assay was immunoSEQ multiplex PCR. The sample holds about 170,000 clones, around nine tenths seen once. The source was peripheral blood, collected on day 0 of AZD1222 vaccination. V usage is TRBV10-3 and J usage is TRBJ2-5, with 11 bases matching TRBD2. This receptor was identified in an adult in good health. CDR3: CAISVSGTSGQETQYF. The CDR3 nucleotides are TGTGCCATCAGTGTGTCTGGGACTAGCGGCCAAGAGACCCAGTACTTC.